The rows below give T cell receptor beta chains drawn from one sample of a study of control samples from healthy donors and cancer patients. Sequencing used immunoSEQ multiplex PCR; TCRdb keeps in-frame clones, though not all of them. The sample holds 170,000 or so clones, 90% to 95% seen once. Sequencing was carried out using blood. Receptors were obtained from a woman between 18 and 30 years old in good health. Each CDR3 is given with its conserved first and last residue. A D gene is named only where the DNA matches it firmly. Clone size is shown for a subset of rows, as once, few, many or a class of expanded clone.

j_call: TRBJ2-3; clone_size: .; d_call: .; v_call: TRBV12-3/TRBV12-4; cdr3_aa: CASSPDRGDTQYF; cdr3_nt: TGTGCCAGCAGTCCCGACCGGGGGGATACGCAGTATTTT
j_call: TRBJ1-4; clone_size: .; d_call: .; v_call: TRBV4-2; cdr3_aa: CASSQGGAEGEKLFF; cdr3_nt: TGTGCCAGCAGCCAAGGTGGGGCGGAGGGGGAAAAACTGTTTTTT
j_call: TRBJ2-7; clone_size: .; d_call: .; v_call: TRBV29-1; cdr3_aa: CSVVEGPPTYEQYF; cdr3_nt: TGCAGCGTTGTAGAGGGGCCTCCCACCTACGAGCAGTACTTC
j_call: TRBJ2-3; clone_size: .; d_call: .; v_call: TRBV9; cdr3_aa: CASSVTPSPDTQYF; cdr3_nt: TGTGCCAGCAGCGTAACTCCTAGTCCGGATACGCAGTATTTT
j_call: TRBJ1-1; clone_size: .; d_call: TRBD1; v_call: TRBV6-2/TRBV6-3; cdr3_aa: CASSPGQGVNTEAFF; cdr3_nt: TGTGCCAGCAGCCCGGGACAGGGCGTGAACACTGAAGCTTTCTTT
j_call: TRBJ2-3; clone_size: .; d_call: .; v_call: TRBV20-1; cdr3_aa: CSASRRRDGGTDTQYF; cdr3_nt: TGCAGTGCTAGTAGGCGGCGGGACGGAGGCACAGATACGCAGTATTTT
j_call: TRBJ1-3; clone_size: .; d_call: .; v_call: TRBV10-3; cdr3_aa: CAITRGEQNTIYF; cdr3_nt: TGTGCCATCACGAGGGGAGAGCAGAACACCATATATTTT
j_call: TRBJ1-1; clone_size: .; d_call: .; v_call: TRBV5-6; cdr3_aa: CASSLSSRRAFF; cdr3_nt: TGTGCCAGCAGCTTGTCGTCCAGAAGAGCTTTCTTT
j_call: TRBJ1-3; clone_size: .; d_call: .; v_call: TRBV19; cdr3_aa: CASSTGGFGNTIYF; cdr3_nt: TGTGCCAGTAGTACCGGGGGTTTTGGAAACACCATATATTTT
j_call: TRBJ1-2; clone_size: .; d_call: TRBD1; v_call: TRBV27; cdr3_aa: CASSADRTYGYTF; cdr3_nt: TGTGCCAGCAGTGCGGACAGGACTTATGGCTACACCTTC
j_call: TRBJ1-2; clone_size: .; d_call: TRBD1; v_call: TRBV24-1; cdr3_aa: CATSAGQGAGYTF; cdr3_nt: TGTGCCACCAGTGCGGGACAGGGAGCTGGCTACACCTTC
j_call: TRBJ1-1; clone_size: once; d_call: .; v_call: TRBV11-2; cdr3_aa: CASSSPPPGDTEAFF; cdr3_nt: TGTGCCAGCAGCTCGCCTCCCCCAGGGGACACTGAAGCTTTCTTT
j_call: TRBJ2-7; clone_size: .; d_call: TRBD2; v_call: TRBV10-2; cdr3_aa: CASSESGSGRSHEQYF; cdr3_nt: TGCGCCAGCAGTGAGTCGGGGAGCGGGAGGTCCCACGAGCAGTACTTC
j_call: TRBJ2-3; clone_size: .; d_call: .; v_call: TRBV20-1; cdr3_aa: CSARISNTQYF; cdr3_nt: TGCAGTGCTAGAATCTCCAATACGCAGTATTTT
j_call: TRBJ1-1; clone_size: .; d_call: TRBD1; v_call: TRBV18; cdr3_aa: CASSPLEIQGATEAFF; cdr3_nt: TGTGCCAGCTCACCACTGGAAATTCAGGGGGCGACTGAAGCTTTCTTT
j_call: TRBJ1-2; clone_size: .; d_call: .; v_call: TRBV2; cdr3_aa: CASRPEIGVGGYTF; cdr3_nt: TGTGCCAGCAGACCCGAAATAGGGGTCGGTGGCTACACCTTC
j_call: TRBJ1-3; clone_size: .; d_call: .; v_call: TRBV7-9; cdr3_aa: CASSRYSGNTIYF; cdr3_nt: TGTGCCAGCAGTAGGTACTCTGGAAACACCATATATTTT
j_call: TRBJ1-4; clone_size: few; d_call: .; v_call: TRBV10-3; cdr3_aa: CAISEQNEKLFF; cdr3_nt: TGTGCCATCAGCGAACAAAATGAAAAACTGTTTTTT
j_call: TRBJ2-3; clone_size: .; d_call: TRBD2; v_call: TRBV5-4; cdr3_aa: CASSLAGAGRTDTQYF; cdr3_nt: TGTGCCAGCAGCTTGGCCGGAGCGGGAAGAACAGATACGCAGTATTTT
j_call: TRBJ1-6; clone_size: .; d_call: .; v_call: TRBV21-1; cdr3_aa: CASSLHRGLLSPLHF; cdr3_nt: TGTGCCAGCAGCTTACACAGGGGCCTTCTTTCACCCCTCCACTTT
j_call: TRBJ1-5; clone_size: .; d_call: .; v_call: TRBV19; cdr3_aa: CASRFHNQPQHF; cdr3_nt: TGTGCCAGTCGGTTCCACAATCAGCCCCAGCATTTT
j_call: TRBJ2-7; clone_size: .; d_call: .; v_call: TRBV21-1; cdr3_aa: CASSKRARWGVDVYEQYF; cdr3_nt: TGTGCCAGCAGCAAGCGCGCGCGGTGGGGGGTAGACGTTTACGAGCAGTACTTC
j_call: TRBJ1-6; clone_size: .; d_call: .; v_call: TRBV10-3; cdr3_aa: CAISDWENSPLHF; cdr3_nt: TGTGCCATCAGTGATTGGGAGAATTCACCCCTCCACTTT
j_call: TRBJ1-3; clone_size: .; d_call: .; v_call: TRBV2; cdr3_aa: CASSDVGRAGALSGNTIYF; cdr3_nt: TGTGCCAGCAGTGATGTTGGTCGGGCAGGCGCGCTCTCTGGAAACACCATATATTTT
j_call: TRBJ2-1; clone_size: .; d_call: TRBD2; v_call: TRBV7-8; cdr3_aa: CASSLVRVSLAGANEQFF; cdr3_nt: TGTGCCAGCAGCTTAGTCCGGGTGTCCCTAGCGGGAGCCAATGAGCAGTTCTTC
j_call: TRBJ2-5; clone_size: .; d_call: TRBD1; v_call: TRBV10-3; cdr3_aa: CAISDPDRGLQYF; cdr3_nt: TGTGCCATCAGTGACCCCGACAGGGGCCTACAGTACTTC
j_call: TRBJ1-1; clone_size: .; d_call: .; v_call: TRBV28; cdr3_aa: CASGQGSPTEAFF; cdr3_nt: TGTGCCAGCGGCCAGGGTAGTCCCACTGAAGCTTTCTTT
j_call: TRBJ1-2; clone_size: .; d_call: .; v_call: TRBV19; cdr3_aa: CASSIGGVNHNYGYTF; cdr3_nt: TGTGCCAGTAGTATCGGCGGGGTTAACCATAACTATGGCTACACCTTC
j_call: TRBJ2-3; clone_size: .; d_call: .; v_call: TRBV15; cdr3_aa: CATSPRHGGTDTQYF; cdr3_nt: TGTGCCACCAGCCCCCGGCATGGGGGCACAGATACGCAGTATTTT
j_call: TRBJ1-2; clone_size: .; d_call: TRBD1; v_call: TRBV6-5; cdr3_aa: CASSRGQSYGYTF; cdr3_nt: TGTGCCAGCAGTCGGGGACAGAGCTATGGCTACACCTTC
j_call: TRBJ2-4; clone_size: .; d_call: .; v_call: TRBV13; cdr3_aa: CASSLGGSIQYF; cdr3_nt: TGTGCCAGCAGCTTAGGGGGATCAATTCAGTACTTC
j_call: TRBJ2-7; clone_size: .; d_call: .; v_call: TRBV28; cdr3_aa: CASSLTGSSYEQYF; cdr3_nt: TGTGCCAGCAGTTTAACAGGGAGCTCCTACGAGCAGTACTTC
j_call: TRBJ2-3; clone_size: once; d_call: TRBD1; v_call: TRBV15; cdr3_aa: CATSRRQGGKIDTQYF; cdr3_nt: TGTGCCACCAGCAGAAGACAGGGCGGTAAAATAGATACGCAGTATTTT
j_call: TRBJ1-4; clone_size: .; d_call: .; v_call: TRBV9; cdr3_aa: CASSVVGAANEKLFF; cdr3_nt: TGTGCCAGCAGCGTAGTGGGGGCGGCTAATGAAAAACTGTTTTTT
j_call: TRBJ1-1; clone_size: once; d_call: TRBD1; v_call: TRBV28; cdr3_aa: CASSLGIQGGTEAFF; cdr3_nt: TGTGCCAGCAGTTTAGGGATTCAGGGGGGGACTGAAGCTTTCTTT
j_call: TRBJ1-1; clone_size: .; d_call: .; v_call: TRBV7-3; cdr3_aa: CASSLSPGRNTEAFF; cdr3_nt: TGTGCCAGCAGCTTAAGTCCGGGGAGGAACACTGAAGCTTTCTTT
j_call: TRBJ2-6; clone_size: .; d_call: .; v_call: TRBV5-4; cdr3_aa: CASSLGGAGANVLTF; cdr3_nt: TGTGCCAGCAGCCTGGGGGGTGCTGGGGCCAACGTCCTGACTTTC